The subject of this entry is one TCR beta chain. Its specificity is unknown. The sample is drawn from a study of regulatory T cells in long-lasting Graves disease. Time point: newly diagnosed GD, antithyroid drugs for less than 3 months. The TCR library was prepared using RNA isolated from PBMCs. Both iRepertoire HTBI primers and Arm-PCR of CDR3 regions were used to build the TCR beta libraries. TCRdb itself ran the multiplex PCR reads through MiXCR, one entry per CDR3 protein. There are 530,000 or so distinct CDR3 sequences in the sample; 13% occur only once, and 10% lies in the top ten. Study results and limitations: In persistent patients, shared public clonotypes (2,741) outnumbered those in new patients (about 970).

These data were likewise used in another study, on T cells in Graves' hyperthyroidism and ophthalmopathy. That paper states: Criteria for exclusion of patients were uncontrolled infection, other autoimmune disease, pregnancy or lactation. Clonotypes that were expanded in thyroid above 0.001 mostly appeared in blood too.

The receptor was derived from a young man with Graves disease. Sequencing was performed on peripheral blood mononuclear cells (PBMCs), taken at new diagnosis, from a patient treated with antithyroid drugs.

The CDR3 nucleotides are TGCAGCGTTGAAATCGGGGCCAATCAGCCCCAGCATTTT. It is translated as CSVEIGANQPQHF. The chain is built from TRBV29-1 and TRBJ1-5; D perhaps matches TRBD1 (5 bases). Germline V gene lookup returns CDR1 SQVTM and CDR2 ANQGSEA. Trimming took 2 bases from V and 3 from J, leaving 8 bases between them. The CDR3 totals 13 residues.